The sequence of this TCR beta chain was determined in a study of T cell changes during pregnancy in multiple sclerosis. Method: immunoSEQ multiplex PCR; TCRdb's copy keeps in-frame clones and lacks some. The sample includes 66,000 or so clones, roughly nine tenths of them seen just once. V lost 7 bases and J lost 5; bases outside the gene matches: 8. The CDR3 length is 15 residues. Germline CDR1 reads MNHEY; CDR2 reads SMNVEV (reference sequence). The chain uses TRBV27 and TRBJ2-3, with TRBD2 matching 11 bases. Material: CD8+ T cells from peripheral blood mononuclear cells, obtained before pregnancy. The receptor comes from a female donor with multiple sclerosis, enrolled in a pregnancy study. The CDR3 nucleotides are TGTGCCAGCAAAGGGACTAGCGGAATACAAGATACGCAGTATTTT. Translating gives CASKGTSGIQDTQYF.